This T cell receptor (beta chain) comes out of a study of T-cell reconstitution after alpha-beta-depleted transplantation in children. This CDR3 spans 12 amino acids. Germline CDR1 and CDR2: MNHNY and SVGAGI (reference sequence). V shed 3 bases and J shed 4 bases, with 6 bases lying between them. Molecular barcoding with unique molecular identifiers was used for the TCRbeta library. Using its own MiXCR run on the PCR reads, TCRdb lists one record per CDR3 protein. The sample holds roughly 500,000 distinct CDR3 sequences, about an eighth seen once. This clonotype appeared many times. The chain has TRBV6-6 and TRBJ2-5; possibly TRBD1 for D (5 bases). The sequence derives from a human donor who donated a stem cell graft to a child with combined immunodeficiency. Sequencing was performed on PBMCs from the stem cell graft donor, taken from the stem cell graft. The DNA for the CDR3 is TGTGCCAGCAGTTATAGGGGAGAGACCCAGTACTTC. Translating gives CASSYRGETQYF.